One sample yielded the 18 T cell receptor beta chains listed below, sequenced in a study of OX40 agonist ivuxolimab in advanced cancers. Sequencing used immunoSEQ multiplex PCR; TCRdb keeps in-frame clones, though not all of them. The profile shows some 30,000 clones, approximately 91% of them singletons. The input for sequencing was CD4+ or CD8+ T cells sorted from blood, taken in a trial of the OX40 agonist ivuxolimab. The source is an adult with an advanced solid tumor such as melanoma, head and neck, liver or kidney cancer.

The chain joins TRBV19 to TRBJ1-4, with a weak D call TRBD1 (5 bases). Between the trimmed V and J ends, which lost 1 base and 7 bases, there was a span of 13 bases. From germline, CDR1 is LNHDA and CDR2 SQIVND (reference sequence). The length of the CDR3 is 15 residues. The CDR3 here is CASSIAGGALEKLFF. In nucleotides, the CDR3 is TGTGCCAGTAGTATAGCCGGGGGAGCGCTTGAAAAACTGTTTTTT.

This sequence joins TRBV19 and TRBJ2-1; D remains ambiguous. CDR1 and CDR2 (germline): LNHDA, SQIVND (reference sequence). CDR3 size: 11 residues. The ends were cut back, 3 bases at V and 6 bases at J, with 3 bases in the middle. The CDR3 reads CASSIGNEQFF. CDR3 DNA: TGTGCCAGTAGTATCGGCAATGAGCAGTTCTTC.

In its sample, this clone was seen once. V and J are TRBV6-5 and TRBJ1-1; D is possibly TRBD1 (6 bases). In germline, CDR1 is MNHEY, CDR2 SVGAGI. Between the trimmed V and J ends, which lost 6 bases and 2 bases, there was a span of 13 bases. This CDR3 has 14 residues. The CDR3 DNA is TGTGCCAGCAGACAGGGAAAGGGTAACACTGAAGCTTTCTTT. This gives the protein CASRQGKGNTEAFF.

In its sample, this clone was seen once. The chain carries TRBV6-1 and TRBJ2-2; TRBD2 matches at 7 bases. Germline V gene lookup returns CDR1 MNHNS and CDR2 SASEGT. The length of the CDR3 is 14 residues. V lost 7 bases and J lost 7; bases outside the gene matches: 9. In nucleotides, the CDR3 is TGTGCCAGCAATGGGCTAGCGGCTAACGGGGAGCTGTTTTTT. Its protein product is CASNGLAANGELFF.

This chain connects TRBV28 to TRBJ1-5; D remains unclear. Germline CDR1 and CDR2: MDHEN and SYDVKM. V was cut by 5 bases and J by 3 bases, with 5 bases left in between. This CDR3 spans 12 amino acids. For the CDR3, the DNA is TGTGCCAGCAGTGATTACAATCAGCCCCAGCATTTT. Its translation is CASSDYNQPQHF. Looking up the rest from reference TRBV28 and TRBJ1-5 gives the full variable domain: DVKVTQSSRYLVKRTGEKVFLECVQDMDHENMFWYRQDPGLGLRLIYFSYDVKMKEKGDIPEGYSVSREKKERFSLILESASTNQTSMYLCASSDYNQPQHFGDGTRLSIL.

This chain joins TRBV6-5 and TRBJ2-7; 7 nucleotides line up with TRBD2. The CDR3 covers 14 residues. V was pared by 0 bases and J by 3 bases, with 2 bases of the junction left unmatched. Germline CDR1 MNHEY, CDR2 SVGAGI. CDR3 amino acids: CASSYSTGGYEQYF. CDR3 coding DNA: TGTGCCAGCAGTTACTCGACGGGGGGCTACGAGCAGTACTTC.

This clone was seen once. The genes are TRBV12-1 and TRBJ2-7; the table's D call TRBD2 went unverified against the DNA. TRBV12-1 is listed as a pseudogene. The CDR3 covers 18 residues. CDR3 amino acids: CASSSPGLAGSSSYEQYF. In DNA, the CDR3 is TGTGCCAGCAGCTCCCCGGGACTAGCGGGGTCGAGCTCCTACGAGCAGTACTTC.

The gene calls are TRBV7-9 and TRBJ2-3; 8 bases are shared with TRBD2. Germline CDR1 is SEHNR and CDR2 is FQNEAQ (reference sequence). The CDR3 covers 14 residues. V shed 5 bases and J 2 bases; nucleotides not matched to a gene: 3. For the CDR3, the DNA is TGTGCCAGCAGCCTACTAGCGGACACAGATACGCAGTATTTT. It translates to CASSLLADTDTQYF.

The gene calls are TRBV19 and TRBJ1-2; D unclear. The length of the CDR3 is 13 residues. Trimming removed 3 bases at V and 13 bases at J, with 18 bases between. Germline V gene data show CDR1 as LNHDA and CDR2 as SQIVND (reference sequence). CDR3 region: CASSITGPDTRTF. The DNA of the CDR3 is TGTGCCAGTAGTATTACCGGGCCAGACACCCGCACCTTC. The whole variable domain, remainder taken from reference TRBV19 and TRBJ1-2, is DGGITQSPKYLFRKEGQNVTLSCEQNLNHDAMYWYRQDPGQGLRLIYYSQIVNDFQKGDIAEGYSVSREKKESFPLTVTSAQKNPTAFYLCASSITGPDTRTFGSGTRLTVV.

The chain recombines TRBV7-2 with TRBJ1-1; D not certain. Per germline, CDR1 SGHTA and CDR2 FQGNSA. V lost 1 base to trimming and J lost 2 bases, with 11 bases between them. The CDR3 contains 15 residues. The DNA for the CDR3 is TGTGCCAGCAGCTTAGGATGGGTGATTAACACTGAAGCTTTCTTT. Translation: CASSLGWVINTEAFF.

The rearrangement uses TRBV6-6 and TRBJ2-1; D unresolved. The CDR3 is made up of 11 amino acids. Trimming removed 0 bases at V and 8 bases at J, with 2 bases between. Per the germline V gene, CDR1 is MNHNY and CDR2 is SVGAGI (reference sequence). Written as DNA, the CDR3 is TGTGCCAGCAGTTACTCCCATGAGCAGTTCTTC. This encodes CASSYSHEQFF.

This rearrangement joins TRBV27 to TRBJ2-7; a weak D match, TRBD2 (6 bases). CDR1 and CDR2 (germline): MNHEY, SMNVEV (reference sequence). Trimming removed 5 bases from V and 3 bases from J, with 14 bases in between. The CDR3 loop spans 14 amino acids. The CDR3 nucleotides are TGTGCCAGCAGTCCATGGACGGGACTCTACGAGCAGTACTTC. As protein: CASSPWTGLYEQYF.

CDR3 protein: CASKLRQGDNEQFF. As DNA, the CDR3 is TGTGCCAGCAAACTGAGACAGGGTGACAATGAGCAGTTCTTC. The chain employs TRBV6-1 and TRBJ2-1; 7 bases fit TRBD1. Germline V gives CDR1 MNHNS, CDR2 SASEGT. The J segment lost 5 bases and the V segment lost 7 bases, leaving 8 bases of the junction unmatched. The CDR3 totals 14 residues.

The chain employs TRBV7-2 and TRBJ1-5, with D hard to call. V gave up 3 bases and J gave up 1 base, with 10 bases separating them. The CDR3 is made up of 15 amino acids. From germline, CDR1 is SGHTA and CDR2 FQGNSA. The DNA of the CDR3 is TGTGCCAGCAGCTTTCTCCTGGAGAGCAATCAGCCCCAGCATTTT. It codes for CASSFLLESNQPQHF.

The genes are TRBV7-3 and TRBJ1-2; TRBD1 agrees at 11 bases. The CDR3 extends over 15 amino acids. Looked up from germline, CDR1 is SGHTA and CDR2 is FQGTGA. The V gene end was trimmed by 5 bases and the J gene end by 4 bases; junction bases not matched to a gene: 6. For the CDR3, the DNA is TGTGCCAGCAGCCCCGGACAGGGGGCAGGCTATGGCTACACCTTC. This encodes CASSPGQGAGYGYTF.

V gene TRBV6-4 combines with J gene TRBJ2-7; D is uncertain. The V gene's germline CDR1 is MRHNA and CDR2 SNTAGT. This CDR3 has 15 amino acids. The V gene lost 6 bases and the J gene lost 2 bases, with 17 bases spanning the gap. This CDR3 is CASSKEAGGPYEQYF. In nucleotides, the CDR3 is TGTGCCAGCAGCAAAGAGGCAGGCGGCCCCTACGAGCAGTACTTC.

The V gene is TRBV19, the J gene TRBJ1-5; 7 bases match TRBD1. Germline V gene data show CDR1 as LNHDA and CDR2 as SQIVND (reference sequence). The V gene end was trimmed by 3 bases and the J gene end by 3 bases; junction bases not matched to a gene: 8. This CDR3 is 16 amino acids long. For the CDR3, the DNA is TGTGCCAGTAGTATGACAGGGATGTTTGCCAATCAGCCCCAGCATTTT. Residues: CASSMTGMFANQPQHF.

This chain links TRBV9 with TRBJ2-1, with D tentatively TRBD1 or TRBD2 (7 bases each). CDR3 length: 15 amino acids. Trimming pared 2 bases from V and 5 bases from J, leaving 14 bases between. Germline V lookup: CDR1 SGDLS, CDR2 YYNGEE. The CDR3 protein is CASSVAGGANNEQFF. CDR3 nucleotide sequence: TGTGCCAGCAGCGTCGCAGGGGGGGCCAACAATGAGCAGTTCTTC.